This TCR beta chain comes out of a study of post-analysis software for immune sequencing data. Germline V gene lookup returns CDR1 WNHNN and CDR2 SYGVQD (reference sequence). CDR3 length: 13 residues. Findings and limits, study-wide: Comparison of patients with controls showed five TRBV segments more frequent in patients, TRBV5-6, TRBV5-1 and TRBV20-1 among them.

TCR beta cDNA libraries had unique molecular identifiers. One entry per CDR3 protein results from TCRdb running MiXCR on the PCR reads. The sample shows more than 500,000 distinct CDR3 sequences, around 31% of them seen only once. About this clonotype: Its cognate antigen is unknown. The junction departs from germline at one end; a sequencing error may be responsible.

The TCR sequence derives from a girl aged 2 to 17 with multiple sclerosis. The material sequenced was blood. This chain uses TRBV10-1 with TRBJ2-7; no clear D gene. For the CDR3, the DNA is TGCACCAGCAGTGAGGCGGTGTCCTACGAGCAGTACTTC. Its translation: CTSSEAVSYEQYF.